A selection of T cell receptor beta chains follows, all from one sample in a study of response to subunit inactivated influenza vaccine. TCRdb ran MiXCR on the RT-PCR reads and lists one entry per CDR3 protein. The sample includes about 570,000 distinct CDR3 sequences, 10% to 12% of them seen just once. These sequences were also reported in another study, on T cells expressing NK-cell markers.

The sample consisted of PBMCs from blood, taken on the day of vaccination. All receptors derive from a middle-aged man who received an inactivated influenza vaccine. Each CDR3 is given with its conserved first and last residue. The order of the fields is D gene, clone size, V gene, J gene, CDR3 protein, CDR3 DNA. A D gene is named only where the DNA matches it firmly. Where a row states a size, it is once, few, many or the class of an expanded clone; other rows omit it.

NA	few	TRBV5-4	TRBJ1-2	CASSLEGDGYGYTF	TGTGCCAGCAGCTTGGAAGGGGACGGCTATGGCTACACCTTC
TRBD1	few	TRBV6-1	TRBJ1-2	CASSRRGLDYGYTF	TGTGCCAGCAGTCGCAGGGGGTTGGACTATGGCTACACCTTC
NA	few	TRBV10-3	TRBJ1-6	CAIRGGGSSYNSPLHF	TGTGCCATCAGAGGAGGAGGGAGCTCCTATAATTCACCCCTCCACTTT
NA	NA	TRBV28	TRBJ2-5	CASRSSLTETQYF	TGTGCCAGCAGGTCCTCCCTCACGGAGACCCAGTACTTC
NA	many	TRBV18	TRBJ2-1	CASSPNSSDEQFF	TGTGCCAGCTCACCAAACTCGAGCGATGAGCAGTTCTTC
NA	few	TRBV4-1	TRBJ2-1	CASSQAAGLYNEQFF	TGCGCCAGCAGCCAAGCGGCAGGGTTGTACAATGAGCAGTTCTTC
TRBD1	few	TRBV5-1	TRBJ2-1	CASSPLQGPYNEQFF	TGCGCCAGCAGCCCTCTACAGGGGCCCTACAATGAGCAGTTCTTC
NA	few	TRBV11-1	TRBJ2-7	CASSLVLRLDNNPYEQYF	TGTGCCAGCAGCTTAGTCCTGCGTTTGGACAACAACCCGTACGAGCAGTACTTC
NA	NA	TRBV6-9	TRBJ2-1	CASSYWGNF	TGTGCCAGCAGTTATTGGGGGAATTTC
NA	NA	TRBV7-2	TRBJ1-5	CASSAQRNQPQHF	TGTGCCAGCAGCGCGCAGAGGAATCAGCCCCAGCATTTT
TRBD2	few	TRBV10-3	TRBJ2-2	CAISDHGLAGAGAGELFF	TGTGCCATCAGTGACCATGGACTAGCGGGAGCAGGGGCCGGGGAGCTGTTTTTT
NA	few	TRBV4-1	TRBJ1-6	CASSQDLGGNSPLHF	TGCGCCAGCAGCCAAGATCTGGGGGGCAATTCACCCCTCCACTTT
TRBD1	NA	TRBV6-5	TRBJ2-7	CASSYSYRGAHEQYF	TGTGCCAGCAGTTACTCGTACAGGGGGGCCCACGAGCAGTACTTC
TRBD1	NA	TRBV27	TRBJ2-7	CASRPTAVTGTYEQYF	TGTGCCAGCAGACCCACCGCCGTGACAGGGACATACGAGCAGTACTTC
NA	NA	TRBV7-9	TRBJ1-5	CASSSREKPQHF	TGTGCCAGCAGCTCCAGGGAGAAGCCCCAGCATTTT
NA	NA	TRBV3-1	TRBJ1-4	CASSQEWDSDEKLFF	TGTGCCAGCAGCCAAGAGTGGGATTCGGATGAAAAACTGTTTTTT
TRBD2	many	TRBV20-1	TRBJ2-4	CSATGLAGEVAKNIQYF	TGCAGTGCTACCGGACTAGCGGGAGAGGTAGCCAAAAACATTCAGTACTTC
NA	few	TRBV3-1	TRBJ2-2	CASSPLRAGELFF	TGTGCCAGCAGTCCTCTAAGAGCCGGGGAGCTGTTTTTT
NA	NA	TRBV9	TRBJ1-4	CASSVADASRAREKLFF	TGTGCCAGCAGCGTAGCTGACGCATCGAGAGCGAGAGAAAAACTGTTTTTT
NA	few	TRBV6-2/TRBV6-3	TRBJ2-1	CASSQRQAGVNNEQFF	TGTGCCAGCAGTCAACGACAGGCCGGTGTTAACAATGAGCAGTTCTTC
NA	few	TRBV30	TRBJ2-7	CAWTFEGRTYEQYF	TGTGCCTGGACTTTTGAAGGACGGACCTACGAGCAGTACTTC
TRBD2	few	TRBV10-3	TRBJ2-2	CASGGGAEKSGELFF	TGTGCCAGTGGCGGGGGGGCCGAGAAGAGCGGGGAGCTGTTTTTT
TRBD2	once	TRBV20-1	TRBJ2-2	CSASSGRGTGELFF	TGCAGTGCTAGCAGCGGGAGAGGTACCGGGGAGCTGTTTTTT
NA	NA	TRBV5-1	TRBJ1-1	CASSLAVAGVPNTEAFF	TGCGCCAGCAGCTTGGCCGTGGCGGGGGTTCCGAACACTGAAGCTTTCTTT
TRBD1	few	TRBV29-1	TRBJ2-7	CSACRDRAHEQYF	TGCAGCGCCTGCCGGGACAGGGCTCACGAGCAGTACTTC
TRBD1	NA	TRBV12-3/TRBV12-4	TRBJ2-7	CASSSGQGIYYEQYF	TGTGCCAGCAGCTCGGGACAGGGAATATACTACGAGCAGTACTTC
NA	few	TRBV6-1	TRBJ2-7	CASSSPLGVSYEQYF	TGTGCCAGCTCTTCCCCGCTGGGAGTCTCCTACGAGCAGTACTTC
NA	NA	TRBV4-3	TRBJ2-7	CASSQDAGRDEQYF	TGCGCCAGCAGCCAAGATGCCGGCCGGGATGAGCAGTACTTC
NA	many	TRBV20-1	TRBJ2-7	CSAPFVWASGYEQYF	TGCAGTGCCCCATTTGTTTGGGCTTCGGGATACGAGCAGTACTTC
NA	NA	TRBV18	TRBJ2-7	CASSPRGEYYEQYF	TGTGCCAGCTCACCAAGGGGAGAATACTACGAGCAGTACTTC
NA	NA	TRBV9	TRBJ2-6	CASSKTSSAGANVLTF	TGTGCCAGCAGCAAAACCTCTAGTGCTGGGGCCAACGTCCTGACTTTC
TRBD1	many	TRBV5-8	TRBJ2-1	CASSVGQASYNEQFF	TGTGCCAGCAGCGTGGGACAGGCTTCCTACAATGAGCAGTTCTTC